This T cell receptor beta chain comes out of a study of OX40 agonist ivuxolimab in advanced cancers. The study, taken as a whole, reports: Circulating CD4+ and CD8+ T cells showed clonal expansion by week 6 at 0.1 to 3.0 mg/kg.

Sequencing used immunoSEQ multiplex PCR; TCRdb keeps in-frame clones, though not all of them. The sample yields about 66,000 clones, approximately 90% seen once. Trimming pared 5 bases from V and 1 base from J, leaving 15 bases between. This CDR3 is 16 amino acids long. Germline V gives CDR1 SGHAT, CDR2 FQNNGV. This clone was recorded only once. Its specificity is not known. The TCR was taken from an adult with an advanced solid tumor such as melanoma, head and neck, liver or kidney cancer. This specimen was CD4+ or CD8+ T cells sorted from blood, taken in a trial of the OX40 agonist ivuxolimab. The chain couples TRBV11-2 to TRBJ2-1; no reliable D call. The CDR3 sequence: CASSPRVAGSYNEQFF. The CDR3 DNA reads TGTGCCAGCAGCCCCCGGGTAGCCGGATCCTACAATGAGCAGTTCTTC.